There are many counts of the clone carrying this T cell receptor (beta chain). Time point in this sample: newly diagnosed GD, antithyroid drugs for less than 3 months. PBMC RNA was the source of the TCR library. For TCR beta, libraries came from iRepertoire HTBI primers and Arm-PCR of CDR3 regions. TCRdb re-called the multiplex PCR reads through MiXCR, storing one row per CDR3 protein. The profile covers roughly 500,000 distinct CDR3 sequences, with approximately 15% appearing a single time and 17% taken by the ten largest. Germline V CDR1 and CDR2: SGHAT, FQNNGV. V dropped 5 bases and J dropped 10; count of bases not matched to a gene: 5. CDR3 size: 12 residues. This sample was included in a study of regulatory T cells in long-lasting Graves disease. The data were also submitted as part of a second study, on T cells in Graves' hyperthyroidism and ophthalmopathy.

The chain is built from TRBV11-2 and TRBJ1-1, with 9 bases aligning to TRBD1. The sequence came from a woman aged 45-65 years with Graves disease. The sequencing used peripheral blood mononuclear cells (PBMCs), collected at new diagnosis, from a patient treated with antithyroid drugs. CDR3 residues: CASSLRQGVAFF. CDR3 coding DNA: TGTGCCAGCAGCCTAAGACAGGGGGTAGCTTTCTTT.